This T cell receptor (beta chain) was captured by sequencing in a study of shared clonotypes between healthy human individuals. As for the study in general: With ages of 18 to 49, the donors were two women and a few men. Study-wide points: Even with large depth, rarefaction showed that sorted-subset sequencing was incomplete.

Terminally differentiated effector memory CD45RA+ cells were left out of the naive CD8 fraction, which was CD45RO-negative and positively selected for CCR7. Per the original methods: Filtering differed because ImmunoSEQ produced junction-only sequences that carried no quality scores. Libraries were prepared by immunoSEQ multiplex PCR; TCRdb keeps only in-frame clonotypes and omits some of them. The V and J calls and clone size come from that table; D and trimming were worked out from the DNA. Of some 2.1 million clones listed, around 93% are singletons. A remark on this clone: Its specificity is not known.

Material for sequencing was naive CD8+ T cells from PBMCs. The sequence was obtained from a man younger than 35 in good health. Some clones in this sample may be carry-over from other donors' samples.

CDR3 DNA sequence: TGCGCCAGCGACGACCTCCGACTAGCCCCTGTGGGAGATACGCAGTATTTT. Translation: CASDDLRLAPVGDTQYF. The V and J genes are TRBV5-1 and TRBJ2-3; 7 nucleotides match TRBD2. V dropped 7 bases and J dropped 5; count of bases not matched to a gene: 19. CDR3 size: 17 residues. CDR1 is SGHRS, CDR2 YFSETQ, per germline.